The T cell receptor (beta chain) described here comes from a study of response to subunit inactivated influenza vaccine. There are a few counts of this clonotype. V shed 1 base and J shed 4 bases, with 8 bases lying between them. This CDR3 has 13 amino acids. Via MiXCR, TCRdb re-called the RT-PCR reads, giving one row per CDR3 protein. The table records hundreds of thousands of distinct CDR3 sequences, about 25% of them present only once. This specimen was CD4+ T cells sorted from PBMCs, taken roughly 5 days after vaccination. The TCR sequence derives from a man aged 50 or older who received an inactivated influenza vaccine. The chain recombines TRBV12-3 or TRBV12-4 with TRBJ2-7; no clear D gene. CDR3 loop: CASSLGSRYEQYF. In DNA form, the CDR3 reads TGTGCCAGCAGTTTAGGGAGCAGATACGAGCAGTACTTC.